Listed here are 16 T cell receptor beta chains from one sample, sequenced in a study of CD8 T cells in Susac syndrome. A quantity of roughly 0.5 to 1 ug RNA underwent reverse transcription using random hexamers. Each CDR3 protein gets one entry after TCRdb re-called the immunoSEQ multiplex PCR reads with MiXCR. This repertoire shows tens of thousands of distinct CDR3 sequences, just under 95% found once; its top ten account for 0.35% to 0.5%. Sequencing was done on a sample of CD8+ T cells from PBMCs. These receptors were taken from a human donor with multiple sclerosis.

The chain combines TRBV29-1 with TRBJ2-1; D unresolved. The CDR3 contains 12 residues. The V gene lost 8 bases and the J gene lost 0 bases, with 8 bases spanning the gap. Germline CDR1 reads SQVTM; CDR2 reads ANQGSEA. Here the CDR3 reads CSLAFSYNEQFF. In nucleotides, the CDR3 is TGCAGCCTGGCGTTCTCCTACAATGAGCAGTTCTTC.

The chain employs TRBV2 and TRBJ2-1; D gene ambiguous. Germline V gene sequence: CDR1 SNHLY, CDR2 FYNNEI. The V gene lost 1 base and the J gene lost 6 bases, with 4 bases spanning the gap. This CDR3 contains 12 residues. The CDR3: CASSEVSNEQFF. In nucleotides, the CDR3 is TGTGCCAGCAGTGAAGTGAGCAATGAGCAGTTCTTC. Together with reference TRBV2 and TRBJ2-1, the CDR3 gives the full variable domain: EPEVTQTPSHQVTQMGQEVILRCVPISNHLYFYWYRQILGQKVEFLVSFYNNEISEKSEIFDDQFSVERPDGSNFTLKIRSTKLEDSAMYFCASSEVSNEQFFGPGTRLTVL.

The CDR3 is CASTPSQRGNNEQFF. For the CDR3, the DNA is TGTGCCAGCACCCCATCCCAGCGGGGCAACAATGAGCAGTTCTTC. This chain joins TRBV27 and TRBJ2-1; 7 nucleotides line up with TRBD2. Looked up from germline, CDR1 is MNHEY and CDR2 is SMNVEV (reference sequence). Losses at the gene ends were 7 bases for V and 5 bases for J; bases not matched to a gene: 11. The CDR3 runs 15 residues.

The chain is built from TRBV7-9 and TRBJ2-7, with 10 bases identical to TRBD2. CDR1 is SEHNR, CDR2 FQNEAQ, per germline (reference sequence). The CDR3 length is 15 residues. V was pared by 4 bases and J by 6 bases, with 9 bases of the junction left unmatched. CDR3 loop: CASSSPMRLAGEQYF. The CDR3 region has the DNA TGTGCCAGCAGCTCACCGATGAGACTAGCGGGCGAGCAGTACTTC. Complete variable domain (other parts from reference TRBV7-9 and TRBJ2-7): DTGVSQNPRHKITKRGQNVTFRCDPISEHNRLYWYRQTLGQGPEFLTYFQNEAQLEKSRLLSDRFSAERPKGSFSTLEIQRTEQGDSAMYLCASSSPMRLAGEQYFGPGTRLTVT.

CDR3: CASRTDTQYF. DNA for the CDR3: TGTGCCAGCAGAACAGATACGCAGTATTTT. This chain uses TRBV2 with TRBJ2-3; D is ambiguous. The CDR3 is made up of 10 amino acids. Per germline, CDR1 SNHLY and CDR2 FYNNEI. V lost 6 bases and J lost 3, with 1 base in between.

The J gene is TRBJ1-2, the V gene TRBV27; D is ambiguous. Germline loops: CDR1 MNHEY, CDR2 SMNVEV (reference sequence). The V end was cut by 3 bases, the J end by 7 bases, with 12 bases between. This CDR3 is built from 13 residues. Written as DNA, the CDR3 is TGTGCCAGCAGTTTCTCCGGTTTCGGTGGCTACACCTTC. Translated: CASSFSGFGGYTF.

This chain connects TRBV5-8 to TRBJ2-2; D is unclear. Germline V gene sequence: CDR1 SGHTS, CDR2 YDEGEE. The V end lost 0 bases, the J end lost 6 bases, and 15 bases lay between the germline ends. CDR3 size: 16 residues. The DNA for the CDR3 is TGTGCCAGCAGCTTGGTTTGGGGTGCTGACTCCGGGGAGCTGTTTTTT. This encodes CASSLVWGADSGELFF.

In this sample, this clonotype turned up once. One junction end disagrees with the germline gene, perhaps due to a read error. The rearrangement uses TRBV7-7 and TRBJ2-2, with 7 bases lining up with TRBD2. CDR1 and CDR2 from the germline V gene are SSHAT and FNYEAQ (reference sequence). The CDR3 is made up of 16 amino acids. This chain's CDR3 is CASSLAVAGNTGELFF. As DNA, the CDR3 is TGTGCTAGCAGCTTAGCGGTAGCGGGGAACACCGGGGAGCTGTTTTTT.

The chain combines TRBV20-1 with TRBJ1-1; no reliable D call. Per germline, CDR1 DFQATT and CDR2 SNEGSKA (reference sequence). The germline V and J ends were trimmed by 1 base and 0 bases, with 21 bases remaining between them. The CDR3 runs to 18 residues. The CDR3 here is CSARGSLLGDIMNTEAFF. In DNA, the CDR3 is TGCAGTGCTAGAGGATCGTTGTTGGGAGACATCATGAACACTGAAGCTTTCTTT.

CDR3 nucleotide sequence: TGTGCCAGCACGCTAGCGGGAGGAAATCGGGTGGCCGGGGAGCTGTTTTTT. Protein: CASTLAGGNRVAGELFF. The chain couples TRBV2 to TRBJ2-2; the match to TRBD2 covers 11 bases. Germline loops: CDR1 SNHLY, CDR2 FYNNEI. The V and J ends lost 7 bases and 6 bases, in that order; junction bases with no gene match: 13. The CDR3 has 17 residues.

This chain uses TRBV27 with TRBJ2-1; 7 bases line up with TRBD1. Unmatched junction bases numbered 12, after V lost 7 bases and J lost 9 bases. The CDR3 runs to 14 residues. Germline CDR1 MNHEY, CDR2 SMNVEV (reference sequence). The DNA for the CDR3 is TGTGCCAGCAAAGAGGAGACAGGGTTCCGTGAGCAGTTCTTC. It specifies CASKEETGFREQFF.

V gene TRBV6-2 or TRBV6-3 combines with J gene TRBJ2-7, with 14 bases aligning to TRBD2. With V trimmed by 6 bases and J by 3 bases, 4 bases remained unmatched. The CDR3 runs to 15 residues. Germline V CDR1 and CDR2: MNHEY, SVGEGT. This CDR3 is CASSRGLAGDYEQYF. Written as DNA, the CDR3 is TGTGCCAGCAGCAGGGGACTAGCGGGAGACTACGAGCAGTACTTC.

The chain carries TRBV30 and TRBJ1-1; TRBD1 agrees at 7 bases. Trimming removed 1 base from V and 0 bases from J; junction bases left unmatched: 2. Looked up from germline, CDR1 is GTSNPN and CDR2 is SVGIG (reference sequence). This CDR3 comprises 14 residues. DNA of the CDR3: TGTGCCTGGAGTGGGGACAGCCTGAACACTGAAGCTTTCTTT. This translates into CAWSGDSLNTEAFF.

V gene TRBV7-2 combines with J gene TRBJ1-2; 7 nucleotides match TRBD1. CDR3 size: 13 residues. CDR1 and CDR2 from the germline V gene are SGHTA and FQGNSA. The trim removed 3 bases at V and 5 bases at J, leaving 3 bases unmatched. CDR3 sequence: CASSFGTAYGYTF. DNA for the CDR3: TGTGCCAGCAGCTTTGGGACAGCATATGGCTACACCTTC.

The chain is built from TRBV5-1 and TRBJ1-1; D unclear. The CDR3 sequence is 15 residues long. Germline lookup yields CDR1 SGHRS and CDR2 YFSETQ. V was shortened by 0 bases and J by 1 base, with 10 bases between the two germline ends. As DNA, the CDR3 is TGCGCCAGCAGCTTGGCCAAGGGAGGGAACACTGAAGCTTTCTTT. This translates into CASSLAKGGNTEAFF. Together with reference TRBV5-1 and TRBJ1-1, the CDR3 gives the full variable domain: KAGVTQTPRYLIKTRGQQVTLSCSPISGHRSVSWYQQTPGQGLQFLFEYFSETQRNKGNFPGRFSGRQFSNSRSEMNVSTLELGDSALYLCASSLAKGGNTEAFFGQGTRLTVV.

The chain combines TRBV11-2 with TRBJ1-2, with 7 bases fitting TRBD1. J was trimmed by 4 bases and V by 8 bases; bases with no gene match: 4. The CDR3 has 12 residues. Germline loops: CDR1 SGHAT, CDR2 FQNNGV. CDR3 residues: CASDDRAYGYTF. CDR3 nucleotides: TGTGCCAGCGATGACAGGGCCTATGGCTACACCTTC.